Below, 22 T cell receptor beta chains from the same sample are listed, as sequenced in a study of blood T cell repertoires in COVID-19. Data came from immunoSEQ multiplex PCR; TCRdb stores just in-frame clones and leaves some out. The sample carries 84,000 or so clones, 80% recorded once. Sample: peripheral blood. Receptor source: a woman aged 80 or older with acute or convalescent COVID-19.

The genes are TRBV7-2 and TRBJ2-1; 9 bases align to TRBD1. The CDR3 sequence is 15 residues long. The junction had 10 bases not matched to a gene; V was cut back by 4 bases and J by 9 bases. Germline V CDR1 and CDR2: SGHTA, FQGNSA. In nucleotides, the CDR3 is TGTGCCAGCAGCTCAGAGCTTACAGGGGGCAGTGAGCAGTTCTTC. Translating gives CASSSELTGGSEQFF.

This chain connects TRBV5-1 to TRBJ2-1; 7 positions agree with TRBD2. The CDR3 consists of 16 residues. V lost 3 bases and J lost 0; bases outside the gene matches: 6. The V gene's germline CDR1 is SGHRS and CDR2 YFSETQ. CDR3 in DNA: TGCGCCAGCAGCTCTTTAACGGGAGGCTCCTACAATGAGCAGTTCTTC. Translating it yields CASSSLTGGSYNEQFF.

The CDR3 is CASSLGGGSPLHF. Written as DNA, the CDR3 is TGTGCCAGCAGCTTAGGAGGGGGTTCACCCCTCCACTTT. The chain has TRBV7-6 and TRBJ1-6; weak D call: TRBD1 (6 bases). V lost 1 base to trimming and J lost 9 bases, with 7 bases between them. The CDR3 length is 13 residues. The germline V gene encodes CDR1 SGHVS and CDR2 FNYEAQ.

V usage is TRBV4-1 and J usage is TRBJ1-2; D not resolved. The length of the CDR3 is 14 residues. From germline, CDR1 is MGHRA and CDR2 YSYEKL. V lost 0 bases and J 9 bases, leaving 14 bases between the germline ends. CDR3 amino acids: CASSQDRGGRRYTF. CDR3 in DNA: TGCGCCAGCAGCCAAGATCGGGGTGGGCGGCGCTACACCTTC.

The chain combines TRBV7-9 with TRBJ2-2; D is possibly TRBD2 (6 bases). Germline CDR1 is SEHNR and CDR2 is FQNEAQ (reference sequence). There are 17 residues in the CDR3. The V gene lost 5 bases and the J gene lost 6 bases, with 22 bases spanning the gap. In nucleotides, the CDR3 is TGTGCCAGCAGCCACCACGGAGGGGTTACCCTAGCCGGGGAGCTGTTTTTT. Residues: CASSHHGGVTLAGELFF.

The chain recombines TRBV7-6 with TRBJ2-2; D is uncertain. Germline V gene lookup returns CDR1 SGHVS and CDR2 FNYEAQ. The CDR3 sequence is 15 residues long. The V end was cut by 5 bases, the J end by 2 bases, with 12 bases between. CDR3 nucleotide sequence: TGTGCCAGCAGCCCGACATCTCGAAACACCGGGGAGCTGTTTTTT. Residues: CASSPTSRNTGELFF.

The V gene is TRBV5-1, the J gene TRBJ2-2; D is unresolved. The CDR3 extends over 13 amino acids. Per the germline V gene, CDR1 is SGHRS and CDR2 is YFSETQ. Deletions cut 5 bases from V and 4 bases from J, with 9 bases between. The chain's CDR3 is CASSRVGTGELFF. CDR3 nucleotide sequence: TGCGCCAGCAGTCGGGTGGGCACCGGGGAGCTGTTTTTT.

The CDR3 here is CAWNPGYGYTF. The CDR3 coding sequence is TGTGCCTGGAACCCCGGCTATGGCTACACCTTC. The J gene is TRBJ1-2, the V gene TRBV30, with unresolved D. The CDR3 totals 11 residues. Germline CDR1 is GTSNPN and CDR2 is SVGIG (reference sequence). V shed 4 bases and J shed 4 bases, with 7 bases lying between them.

The chain combines TRBV5-5 with TRBJ2-7; D perhaps matches TRBD2 (6 bases). Trimming took off 5 bases at V and 2 bases at J, with 14 bases between the two ends. Looked up from germline, CDR1 is SGHKS and CDR2 is YYEKEE (reference sequence). CDR3 length: 14 amino acids. As DNA, the CDR3 is TGTGCCAGCAGTCGGGAGCCCACGACCTACGAGCAGTACTTC. Its protein product is CASSREPTTYEQYF.

The chain links TRBV20-1 to TRBJ2-7; 7 positions match TRBD1. The CDR3 sequence is 15 residues long. Germline loops: CDR1 DFQATT, CDR2 SNEGSKA (reference sequence). Trimming at V came to 3 bases and at J to 3 bases, leaving 11 bases not matched to a gene. DNA for the CDR3: TGCAGTGCTAGTACCCCTAAGAGGGGGCTCTACGAGCAGTACTTC. Protein sequence: CSASTPKRGLYEQYF.

CDR3 protein: CASSGGRVETQYF. CDR3 coding DNA: TGTGCCAGCAGCGGGGGCCGCGTCGAAACCCAGTACTTC. The chain uses TRBV9 and TRBJ2-5; tentatively, D is TRBD1 (5 bases). This CDR3 has 13 amino acids. CDR1 is SGDLS and CDR2 is YYNGEE in the germline V gene. The V gene lost 3 bases and the J gene lost 8 bases, with 14 bases spanning the gap.

The rearrangement joins TRBV6-5 to TRBJ2-5, with D uncertain. This CDR3 has 13 residues. Trimming pared 6 bases from V and 5 bases from J, leaving 13 bases between. From germline, CDR1 is MNHEY and CDR2 SVGAGI. The CDR3 loop reads CASSRARAETQYF. In DNA form, the CDR3 reads TGTGCCAGCAGCCGCGCCCGCGCGGAGACCCAGTACTTC.

The chain carries TRBV27 and TRBJ2-2; D is uncertain. The V gene lost 5 bases and the J gene lost 0 bases, with 10 bases spanning the gap. The CDR3 is 15 amino acids. Looked up from germline, CDR1 is MNHEY and CDR2 is SMNVEV (reference sequence). CDR3 amino acids: CASSLSLANTGELFF. The DNA for the CDR3 is TGTGCCAGCAGTCTCTCCCTCGCGAACACCGGGGAGCTGTTTTTT.

The chain combines TRBV6-1 with TRBJ2-5; 9 nucleotides line up with TRBD2. Germline-derived CDR1 and CDR2 are MNHNS and SASEGT. CDR3 length: 16 residues. The J segment lost 5 bases and the V segment lost 4 bases, leaving 11 bases of the junction unmatched. CDR3 sequence: CASSALRGGAVETQYF. In nucleotides, the CDR3 is TGTGCCAGCAGTGCCCTCCGCGGGGGGGCGGTTGAGACCCAGTACTTC.

This clone was detected only a few times. The chain couples TRBV6-5 to TRBJ2-7, with D perhaps matching TRBD2 (5 bases). Germline lookup yields CDR1 MNHEY and CDR2 SVGAGI. This CDR3 is 14 amino acids long. With 6 bases removed from V and 1 base from J, the gap between germline ends came to 13 bases. In DNA form, the CDR3 reads TGTGCCAGCAGGCAGCCCCGGGGTTCCTACGAGCAGTACTTC. Translating gives CASRQPRGSYEQYF.

The V gene is TRBV6-5, the J gene TRBJ2-3, with unresolved D. The CDR3 totals 13 residues. The V gene lost 7 bases and the J gene lost 7 bases, with 15 bases spanning the gap. Germline V CDR1 and CDR2: MNHEY, SVGAGI. CDR3 loop: CASTHSLSYTQYF. The CDR3 bases are TGTGCCAGCACCCATTCCCTCAGTTATACGCAGTATTTT.

The chain couples TRBV5-8 to TRBJ2-5; D is perhaps TRBD1 (6 bases). The CDR3 has 15 amino acids. V gave up 4 bases and J gave up 5 bases, with 18 bases separating them. CDR1 and CDR2 from the germline V gene are SGHTS and YDEGEE. Written as DNA, the CDR3 is TGTGCCAGCAGCACCTGGGCCACAGGGTCCGAGACCCAGTACTTC. Amino acids: CASSTWATGSETQYF.

The V and J genes are TRBV19 and TRBJ2-2; 14 bases are shared with TRBD2. CDR3 length equals 15 residues. The V and J ends lost 7 bases and 6 bases, in that order; junction bases with no gene match: 4. The V gene's germline CDR1 is LNHDA and CDR2 SQIVND (reference sequence). CDR3 residues: CASIQTSGGAGELFF. The CDR3 nucleotides are TGTGCCAGTATCCAGACTAGCGGGGGGGCCGGGGAGCTGTTTTTT.

This chain connects TRBV9 to TRBJ2-3; TRBD2 matches at 11 bases. Germline V gene sequence: CDR1 SGDLS, CDR2 YYNGEE. The CDR3 spans 17 residues. Trimming at V came to 0 bases and at J to 1 base, leaving 4 bases not matched to a gene. CDR3 nucleotide sequence: TGTGCCAGCAGCGTAGCTCCACTAGCGGGGGGCACAGATACGCAGTATTTT. Its protein is CASSVAPLAGGTDTQYF.

The V gene is TRBV5-5, the J gene TRBJ2-7, with D maybe TRBD1 (6 bases). CDR1 and CDR2 from the germline V gene are SGHKS and YYEKEE (reference sequence). V shed 5 bases and J shed 2 bases, with 17 bases lying between them. This CDR3 comprises 15 residues. In DNA form, the CDR3 reads TGTGCCAGCAGAGGGGGTGTGGCCAGACCCTACGAGCAGTACTTC. Amino acids: CASRGGVARPYEQYF.

CDR3 sequence reads: CASSWAGGDTEAFF. CDR3 in DNA: TGTGCCAGCAGTTGGGCAGGAGGGGACACTGAAGCTTTCTTT. The V gene is TRBV2, the J gene TRBJ1-1; possibly TRBD1 for D (5 bases). V dropped 5 bases and J dropped 3 bases, with 13 bases sitting between them. CDR1 SNHLY and CDR2 FYNNEI come from the germline V gene. The CDR3 loop spans 14 amino acids.

V is TRBV3-1 (or the pseudogene TRBV3-2) and J is TRBJ1-1; D uncertain. CDR1 and CDR2 (germline): LGHDT, YNNKEL (reference sequence). The germline V and J ends were trimmed by 0 bases and 6 bases, with 11 bases remaining between them. This CDR3 comprises 14 residues. This CDR3 reads CASSQESRVAEAFF. For the CDR3, the DNA is TGTGCCAGCAGCCAAGAGTCCCGCGTTGCTGAAGCTTTCTTT.